This T cell receptor beta chain comes out of a study of CD8+ T cells in alopecia areata. Study-wide context: People stayed on tofacitinib for 6 to 18 months, then stopped the drug for 6 months. Findings and limits, study-wide: Scalp clonality, along with expanded CD8+ clones among the top 100, was significantly decreased by tofacitinib.

The treatment was: oral pan-JAK inhibitor, 5-10 mg twice daily. The V gene's germline CDR1 is SQVTM and CDR2 ANQGSEA. Unmatched junction bases numbered 6, after V lost 7 bases and J lost 5 bases. The CDR3 is 13 residues long. Of note for this clone: Its antigen remains unidentified.

Extracted from the samples, RNA was reverse transcribed into cDNA to serve as the sequencing template. TCRdb's table, derived via immunoSEQ multiplex PCR, lists solely in-frame clones and lacks some. Of approximately 210,000 clones in the sample, 50% to 70% were seen once. The chain carries TRBV29-1 and TRBJ2-7, with 12 bases that match TRBD1. This specimen was CD4+ T cells sorted from blood, taken between weeks 49 and 50, from a patient treated with tofacitinib. The clonotype originates from a human donor with alopecia areata. The DNA for the CDR3 is TGCAGCGCCCGGGACAGGGGGCAGGACGAGCAGTACTTC. Translating it yields CSARDRGQDEQYF.